This passage covers 10 T cell receptor beta chains from one sample sequenced in a study of blood T cells in healthy people across ages. A sample-barcoded 5' primer and a J-beta primer mix were used in a second PCR of about 7 to 11 cycles. TCRdb reprocessed the 5' RACE reads with MiXCR, giving one entry per CDR3 protein. The top ten clones hold 6.5% to 8.5% of a sample with some 1.7 million distinct CDR3 sequences, 28% of them seen once. Sequencing was done on a sample of blood. The origin of the receptors is a woman in her twenties or thirties in good health.

The rearrangement uses TRBV2 and TRBJ2-1; D is possibly TRBD2 (5 bases). CDR1 and CDR2 from the germline V gene are SNHLY and FYNNEI. CDR3 size: 16 residues. The ends were cut back, 1 base at V and 4 bases at J, with 14 bases in the middle. The CDR3 spells CASSEVGGGRYNEQFF. The CDR3 DNA sequence: TGTGCCAGCAGTGAAGTTGGTGGCGGGCGGTACAATGAGCAGTTCTTC.

This clonotype showed up just a few times. This rearrangement joins TRBV7-9 to TRBJ1-5; D remains ambiguous. Germline values: CDR1 SEHNR, CDR2 FQNEAQ (reference sequence). Trimming removed 2 bases from V and 7 bases from J, with 9 bases in between. This CDR3 comprises 13 residues. The CDR3: CASSLSAEQPQHF. CDR3 sequence (DNA): TGTGCCAGCAGCTTAAGCGCCGAGCAGCCCCAGCATTTT.

At least ten counts were recorded for this clonotype. The gene calls are TRBV30 and TRBJ2-7; TRBD1 is a possible D gene (5 bases). Trimming pared 0 bases from V and 5 bases from J, leaving 5 bases between. The germline gives CDR1 GTSNPN, CDR2 SVGIG (reference sequence). The CDR3 covers 11 residues. Here the CDR3 DNA reads TGTGCCTGGAGTGTAGGGGACGAGCAGTACTTC. Translated, it gives CAWSVGDEQYF.

This clonotype was counted between two and nine times. The chain couples TRBV6-5 to TRBJ2-1; TRBD2 might be the D (5 bases). From germline, CDR1 is MNHEY and CDR2 SVGAGI. CDR3 length: 12 amino acids. V was shortened by 8 bases and J by 10 bases, with 15 bases between the two germline ends. CDR3 DNA sequence: TGTGCCAGCCGTATGGCCGCGGGCGAGCAGTTCTTC. Encoded protein: CASRMAAGEQFF.

V gene TRBV4-1 combines with J gene TRBJ1-1; a weak D match, TRBD1 (5 bases). Germline assignment: CDR1 MGHRA and CDR2 YSYEKL. The CDR3 extends over 16 amino acids. Trimming pared 4 bases from V and 0 bases from J, leaving 15 bases between. CDR3 protein: CASSRGRGGMNTEAFF. CDR3 DNA sequence: TGCGCCAGCAGCCGAGGACGGGGGGGGATGAACACTGAAGCTTTCTTT.

The chain uses TRBV20-1 and TRBJ1-1; tentative D call: TRBD1 (6 bases). Germline CDR1 DFQATT, CDR2 SNEGSKA (reference sequence). The ends were cut back, 6 bases at V and 3 bases at J, with 17 bases in the middle. CDR3 length: 14 residues. This CDR3 reads CSADRVDSYTEAFF. Written as DNA, the CDR3 is TGCAGTGCCGACCGGGTGGACAGCTACACTGAAGCTTTCTTT.

About this clonotype itself: A much larger clone differs from this one at a single base, so this may be a read error. The chain links TRBV7-9 to TRBJ1-1; TRBD1 is a possible D gene (5 bases). This CDR3 spans 13 amino acids. Looked up from germline, CDR1 is SEHNR and CDR2 is FQNEAQ (reference sequence). CDR3: CAGSSTGDTEAFF. The CDR3, as DNA: TGTGCCGGCAGCTCTACAGGAGACACTGAAGCTTTCTTT.

This clonotype was counted once. Just one base apart from a much larger clone, this may be a read error. The chain has TRBV10-3 and TRBJ2-1; TRBD1 might be the D (6 bases). This CDR3 region has 16 residues. Germline CDR1 and CDR2: ENHRY and SYGVKD. The CDR3: CVISESGRGGGNEQFF. The DNA for the CDR3 is TGTGTCATCAGTGAGTCCGGCAGGGGTGGAGGCAATGAGCAGTTCTTC.

Only a few counts were recorded for this clonotype. V usage is TRBV20-1 and J usage is TRBJ1-5; no clear D. V was pared by 3 bases and J by 3 bases, with 9 bases between. There are 13 residues in the CDR3. The V gene's germline CDR1 is DFQATT and CDR2 SNEGSKA (reference sequence). CDR3 amino acids: CSASPSPNQPQHF. CDR3 coding DNA: TGCAGTGCTAGTCCCAGCCCCAATCAGCCCCAGCATTTT.

The chain combines TRBV10-3 with TRBJ2-1; tentatively, D is TRBD2 (6 bases). The V end was cut by 0 bases, the J end by 8 bases, with 11 bases between. The germline V gene has CDR1 ENHRY and CDR2 SYGVKD. The CDR3 runs to 14 residues. DNA for the CDR3: TGTGCCATCAGTGAGTCCTGGCCGGGGGATGAGCAGTTCTTC. Its translation is CAISESWPGDEQFF.